Listed below are T cell receptor beta chains from one sample, sequenced in a study of cytomegalovirus exposure and HLA in healthy donors. Profiled with immunoSEQ multiplex PCR; TCRdb holds only in-frame clones, not every one. The sample holds some 99,000 clones, 73% seen once. The specimen was PBMCs. The source is a man aged 35-49 years in good health and CMV-seronegative. Both conserved end residues are part of each CDR3. The D gene is left open where the match is weak. Clone size is shown for a subset of rows, as once, few, many or a class of expanded clone.

NA | TRBJ1-4 | NA | TRBV5-1 | CASSLEAGDNEKLFF | TGCGCCAGCAGCTTGGAGGCAGGGGATAATGAAAAACTGTTTTTT
NA | TRBJ1-1 | NA | TRBV7-8 | CASSLQGRNTEAFF | TGTGCCAGCAGCTTGCAGGGGAGGAACACTGAAGCTTTCTTT
NA | TRBJ2-3 | NA | TRBV30 | CAWSVKGITDTQYF | TGTGCCTGGAGTGTAAAGGGGATCACAGATACGCAGTATTTT
NA | TRBJ1-6 | NA | TRBV4-3 | CASSQGEETANSPLHF | TGCGCCAGCAGCCAAGGGGAGGAGACAGCTAATTCACCCCTCCACTTT
TRBD1 | TRBJ1-1 | once | TRBV18 | CASSPEAGGITEAFF | TGTGCCAGCTCACCAGAGGCAGGGGGAATCACTGAAGCTTTCTTT
NA | TRBJ2-2 | NA | TRBV18 | CASSPVPAGELFF | TGTGCCAGCTCACCAGTCCCGGCCGGGGAGCTGTTTTTT
NA | TRBJ2-2 | NA | TRBV4-3 | CASSQEMGRNTGELFF | TGCGCCAGCAGCCAAGAGATGGGGAGGAACACCGGGGAGCTGTTTTTT
NA | TRBJ2-5 | NA | TRBV7-9 | CASSSTEQETQYF | TGTGCCAGCAGTTCGACAGAGCAAGAGACCCAGTACTTC
NA | TRBJ1-2 | NA | TRBV4-1 | CASSQGTGNYGYTF | TGCGCCAGCAGCCAAGGTACAGGCAACTATGGCTACACCTTC
NA | TRBJ1-4 | NA | TRBV19 | CASSIQGGTNEKLFF | TGTGCCAGTAGTATCCAGGGAGGAACTAATGAAAAACTGTTTTTT
TRBD1 | TRBJ1-6 | few | TRBV6-5 | CASSRGQGDNSPLHF | TGTGCCAGCAGTAGGGGACAGGGGGATAATTCACCCCTCCACTTT
TRBD1 | TRBJ1-1 | NA | TRBV7-3 | CASSREGQVDTEAFF | TGTGCCAGCAGCCGAGAAGGACAGGTCGACACTGAAGCTTTCTTT
NA | TRBJ2-6 | NA | TRBV6-6 | CASSYSRGGGANVLTF | TGTGCCAGCAGTTACTCTCGTGGTGGGGGCGCCAACGTCCTGACTTTC
NA | TRBJ2-3 | NA | TRBV18 | CASSPGVIQGTDTQYF | TGTGCCAGCTCACCAGGTGTGATACAGGGCACAGATACGCAGTATTTT
NA | TRBJ1-5 | NA | TRBV13 | CASSLREGQPQHF | TGTGCCAGCAGCTTGAGGGAAGGCCAGCCCCAGCATTTT
NA | TRBJ1-1 | NA | TRBV5-1 | CASSLGEYQVEGVRNTEAFF | TGCGCCAGCAGCTTGGGGGAATACCAGGTAGAGGGCGTGAGGAACACTGAAGCTTTCTTT
NA | TRBJ2-1 | NA | TRBV7-3 | CASSRVHNEQFF | TGTGCCAGCAGTCGAGTCCACAATGAGCAGTTCTTC
TRBD1 | TRBJ2-2 | NA | TRBV5-6 | CASSLYPGQGYGELFF | TGTGCCAGCAGCTTGTACCCGGGACAGGGGTACGGGGAGCTGTTTTTT
NA | TRBJ2-7 | NA | TRBV30 | CAWIPLDGGSYEQYF | TGTGCCTGGATACCATTGGACGGGGGCTCCTACGAGCAGTACTTC
NA | TRBJ1-2 | NA | TRBV4-1 | CASSYPGVDYGYTF | TGCGCCAGCAGCTATCCAGGGGTAGACTATGGCTACACCTTC
TRBD1 | TRBJ2-5 | NA | TRBV7-9 | CASSLPTGIGETQYF | TGTGCCAGCAGCTTACCGACAGGGATAGGAGAGACCCAGTACTTC
NA | TRBJ2-1 | NA | TRBV5-1 | CASSLAIRGSYNEQFF | TGCGCCAGCAGCTTGGCCATTCGGGGCTCCTACAATGAGCAGTTCTTC
TRBD1 | TRBJ1-6 | NA | TRBV7-8 | CASSSTGAENSPLHF | TGTGCCAGCAGCTCAACAGGGGCGGAAAATTCACCCCTCCACTTT
NA | TRBJ2-5 | NA | TRBV7-9 | CASSLGTRETQYF | TGTGCCAGCAGCTTAGGTACCAGGGAGACCCAGTACTTC
NA | TRBJ1-2 | NA | TRBV7-2 | CASSLEGRNYGYTF | TGTGCCAGCAGCTTAGAAGGCAGGAACTATGGCTACACCTTC
NA | TRBJ2-2 | NA | TRBV6-5 | CASSYSRGTGELFF | TGTGCCAGCAGTTACTCGAGAGGCACCGGGGAGCTGTTTTTT
NA | TRBJ1-2 | NA | TRBV30 | CAWSVILGAYYGYTF | TGTGCCTGGAGTGTAATTCTAGGGGCCTACTATGGCTACACCTTC